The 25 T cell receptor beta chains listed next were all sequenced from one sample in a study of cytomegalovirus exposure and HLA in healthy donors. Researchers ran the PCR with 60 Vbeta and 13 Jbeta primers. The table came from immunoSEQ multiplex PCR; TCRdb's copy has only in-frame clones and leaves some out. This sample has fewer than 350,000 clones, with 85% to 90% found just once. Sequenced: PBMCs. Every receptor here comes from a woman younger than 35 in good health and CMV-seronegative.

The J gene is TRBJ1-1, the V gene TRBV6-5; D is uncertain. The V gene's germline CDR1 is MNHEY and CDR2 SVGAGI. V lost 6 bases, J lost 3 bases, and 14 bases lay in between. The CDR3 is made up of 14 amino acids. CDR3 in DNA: TGTGCCAGCAGCCCGGGAGGGCGGGACACTGAAGCTTTCTTT. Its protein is CASSPGGRDTEAFF.

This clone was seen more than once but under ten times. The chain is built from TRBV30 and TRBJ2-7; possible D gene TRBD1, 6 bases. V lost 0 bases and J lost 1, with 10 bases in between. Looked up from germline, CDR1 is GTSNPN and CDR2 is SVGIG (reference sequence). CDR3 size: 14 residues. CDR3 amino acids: CAWSVGQGSYEQYF. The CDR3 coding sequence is TGTGCCTGGAGTGTAGGGCAGGGGTCCTACGAGCAGTACTTC.

The CDR3 DNA reads as TGTGCCAGCTCACGGGCGAACAATGAAAAACTGTTTTTT. Translating gives CASSRANNEKLFF. The genes are TRBV18 and TRBJ1-4; D gene unclear. The CDR3 is made up of 13 amino acids. Looked up from germline, CDR1 is KGHSH and CDR2 is LQKENI. The V and J ends lost 4 bases and 5 bases respectively, with 8 bases between them. The full variable domain, its missing parts supplied by reference TRBV18 and TRBJ1-4, is NAGVMQNPRHLVRRRGQEARLRCSPMKGHSHVYWYRQLPEEGLKFMVYLQKENIIDESGMPKERFSAEFPKEGPSILRIQQVVRGDSAAYFCASSRANNEKLFFGSGTQLSVL.

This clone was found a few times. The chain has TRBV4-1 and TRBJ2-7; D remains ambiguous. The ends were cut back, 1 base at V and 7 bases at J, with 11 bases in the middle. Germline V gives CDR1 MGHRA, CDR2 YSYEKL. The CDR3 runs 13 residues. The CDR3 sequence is CASSQVLGEEQYF. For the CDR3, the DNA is TGCGCCAGCAGCCAAGTACTTGGTGAAGAGCAGTACTTC.

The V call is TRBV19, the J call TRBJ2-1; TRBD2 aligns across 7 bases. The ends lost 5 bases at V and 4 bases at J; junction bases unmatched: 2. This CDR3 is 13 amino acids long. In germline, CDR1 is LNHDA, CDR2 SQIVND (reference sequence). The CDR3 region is CASSSGLYNEQFF. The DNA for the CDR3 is TGTGCCAGTAGTTCGGGACTATACAATGAGCAGTTCTTC.

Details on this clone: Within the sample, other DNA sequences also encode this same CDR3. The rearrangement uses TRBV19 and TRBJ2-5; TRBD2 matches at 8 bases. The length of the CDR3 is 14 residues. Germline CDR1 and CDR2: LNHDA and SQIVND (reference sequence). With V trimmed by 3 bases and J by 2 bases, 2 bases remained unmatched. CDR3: CASSIGGGQETQYF. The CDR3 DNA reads TGTGCCAGTAGTATCGGGGGGGGACAAGAGACCCAGTACTTC.

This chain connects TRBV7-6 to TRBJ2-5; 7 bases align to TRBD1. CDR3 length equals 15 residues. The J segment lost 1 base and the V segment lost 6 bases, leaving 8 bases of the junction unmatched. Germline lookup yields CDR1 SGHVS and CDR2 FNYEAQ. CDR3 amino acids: CASRQGSVSQETQYF. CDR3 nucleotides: TGTGCCAGCAGACAGGGGTCCGTATCCCAAGAGACCCAGTACTTC. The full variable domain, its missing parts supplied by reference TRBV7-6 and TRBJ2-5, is GAGVSQSPRYKVTKRGQDVALRCDPISGHVSLYWYRQALGQGPEFLTYFNYEAQQDKSGLPNDRFSAERPEGSISTLTIQRTEQRDSAMYRCASRQGSVSQETQYFGPGTRLLVL.

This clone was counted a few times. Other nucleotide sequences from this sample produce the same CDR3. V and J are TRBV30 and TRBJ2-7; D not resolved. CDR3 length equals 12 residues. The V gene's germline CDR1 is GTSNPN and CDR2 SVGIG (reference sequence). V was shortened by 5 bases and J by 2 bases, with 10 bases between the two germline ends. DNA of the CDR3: TGTGCCTGGGGGCAGGCCACCTACGAGCAGTACTTC. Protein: CAWGQATYEQYF. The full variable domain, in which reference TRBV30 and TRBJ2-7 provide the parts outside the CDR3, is SQTIHQWPATLVQPVGSPLSLECTVEGTSNPNLYWYRQAAGRGLQLLFYSVGIGQISSEVPQNLSASRPQDRQFILSSKKLLLSDSGFYLCAWGQATYEQYFGPGTRLTVT.

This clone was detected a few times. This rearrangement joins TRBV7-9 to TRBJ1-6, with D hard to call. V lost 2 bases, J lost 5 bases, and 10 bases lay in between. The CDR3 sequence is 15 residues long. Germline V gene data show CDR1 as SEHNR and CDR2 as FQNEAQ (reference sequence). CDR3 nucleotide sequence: TGTGCCAGCAGCTTAAGTCCAGTTAATAATTCACCCCTCCACTTT. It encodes CASSLSPVNNSPLHF.

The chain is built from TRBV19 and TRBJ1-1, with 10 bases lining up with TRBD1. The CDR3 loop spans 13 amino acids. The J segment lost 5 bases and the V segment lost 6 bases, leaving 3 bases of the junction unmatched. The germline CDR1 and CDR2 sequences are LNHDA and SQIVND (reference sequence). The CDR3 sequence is CASSGQGGTEAFF. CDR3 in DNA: TGTGCCAGTAGCGGACAGGGGGGAACTGAAGCTTTCTTT.

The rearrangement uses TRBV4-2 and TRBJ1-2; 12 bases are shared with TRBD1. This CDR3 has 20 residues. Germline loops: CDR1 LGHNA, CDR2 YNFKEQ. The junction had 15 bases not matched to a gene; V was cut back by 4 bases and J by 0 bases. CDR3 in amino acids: CASSPRGGGQGAASNYGYTF. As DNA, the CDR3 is TGTGCCAGCAGCCCCAGAGGGGGGGGACAGGGGGCCGCATCTAACTATGGCTACACCTTC.

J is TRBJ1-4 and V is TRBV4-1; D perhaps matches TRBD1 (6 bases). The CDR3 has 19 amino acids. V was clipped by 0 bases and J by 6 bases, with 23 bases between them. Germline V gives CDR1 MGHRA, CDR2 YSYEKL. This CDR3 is CASSQDPGQMDLKDEKLFF. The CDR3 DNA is TGCGCCAGCAGCCAAGATCCGGGACAAATGGATTTAAAGGATGAAAAACTGTTTTTT.

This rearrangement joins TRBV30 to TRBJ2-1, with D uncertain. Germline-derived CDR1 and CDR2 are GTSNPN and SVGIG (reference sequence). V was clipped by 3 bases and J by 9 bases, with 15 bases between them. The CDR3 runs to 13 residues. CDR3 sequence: CAWSLGSPGEQFF. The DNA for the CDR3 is TGTGCCTGGAGCCTAGGCAGCCCCGGTGAGCAGTTCTTC.

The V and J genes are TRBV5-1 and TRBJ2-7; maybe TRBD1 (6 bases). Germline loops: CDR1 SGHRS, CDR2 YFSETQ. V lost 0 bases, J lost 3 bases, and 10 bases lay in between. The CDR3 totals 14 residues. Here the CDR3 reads CASSLEAGVYEQYF. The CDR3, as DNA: TGCGCCAGCAGCTTGGAGGCAGGGGTCTACGAGCAGTACTTC.

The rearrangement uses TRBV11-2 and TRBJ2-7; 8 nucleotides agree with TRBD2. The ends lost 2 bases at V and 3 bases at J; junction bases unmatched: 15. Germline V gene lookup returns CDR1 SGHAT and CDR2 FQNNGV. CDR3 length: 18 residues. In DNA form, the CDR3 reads TGTGCCAGCAGCTTATTGGCCGGGGGGGGCAAGGGGGTCTACGAGCAGTACTTC. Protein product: CASSLLAGGGKGVYEQYF.

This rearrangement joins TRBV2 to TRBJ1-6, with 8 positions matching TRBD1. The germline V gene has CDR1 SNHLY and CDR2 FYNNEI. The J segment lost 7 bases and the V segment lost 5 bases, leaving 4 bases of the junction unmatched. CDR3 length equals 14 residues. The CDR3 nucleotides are TGTGCCAGCAGTAGGGACAGGAGGAATTCACCCCTCCACTTT. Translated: CASSRDRRNSPLHF. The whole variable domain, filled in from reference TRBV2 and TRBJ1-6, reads EPEVTQTPSHQVTQMGQEVILRCVPISNHLYFYWYRQILGQKVEFLVSFYNNEISEKSEIFDDQFSVERPDGSNFTLKIRSTKLEDSAMYFCASSRDRRNSPLHFGNGTRLTVT.

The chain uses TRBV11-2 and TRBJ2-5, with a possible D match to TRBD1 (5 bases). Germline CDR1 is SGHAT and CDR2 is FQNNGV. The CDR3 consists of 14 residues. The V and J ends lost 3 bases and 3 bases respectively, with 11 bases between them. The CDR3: CASSFLGQKETQYF. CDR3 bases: TGTGCCAGCAGCTTCCTTGGACAAAAAGAGACCCAGTACTTC.

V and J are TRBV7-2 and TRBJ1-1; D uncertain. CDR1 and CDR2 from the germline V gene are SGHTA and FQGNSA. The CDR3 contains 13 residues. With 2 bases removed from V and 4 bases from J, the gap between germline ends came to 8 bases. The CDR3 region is CASSLFAVTEAFF. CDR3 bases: TGTGCCAGCAGCTTATTTGCAGTCACTGAAGCTTTCTTT.

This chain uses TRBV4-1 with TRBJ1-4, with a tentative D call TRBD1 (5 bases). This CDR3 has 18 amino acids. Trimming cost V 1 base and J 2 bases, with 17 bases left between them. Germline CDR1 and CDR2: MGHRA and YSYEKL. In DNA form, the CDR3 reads TGCGCCAGCAGCCAAGCGTTGATCAGGGCGCGCACTAATGAAAAACTGTTTTTT. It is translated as CASSQALIRARTNEKLFF.

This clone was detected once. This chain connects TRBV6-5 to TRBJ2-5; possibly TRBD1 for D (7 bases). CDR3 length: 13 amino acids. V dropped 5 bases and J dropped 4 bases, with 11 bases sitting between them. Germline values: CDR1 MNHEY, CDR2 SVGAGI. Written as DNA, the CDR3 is TGTGCCAGCAGTACGCAGGGGGGAGAGACCCAGTACTTC. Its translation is CASSTQGGETQYF.

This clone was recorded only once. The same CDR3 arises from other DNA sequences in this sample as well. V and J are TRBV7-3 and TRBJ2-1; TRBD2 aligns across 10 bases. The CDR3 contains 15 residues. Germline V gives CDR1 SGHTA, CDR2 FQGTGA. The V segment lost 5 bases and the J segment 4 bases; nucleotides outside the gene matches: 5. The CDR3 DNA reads TGTGCCAGCAGCCCTAGCGGGGGACGATACAATGAGCAGTTCTTC. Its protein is CASSPSGGRYNEQFF.

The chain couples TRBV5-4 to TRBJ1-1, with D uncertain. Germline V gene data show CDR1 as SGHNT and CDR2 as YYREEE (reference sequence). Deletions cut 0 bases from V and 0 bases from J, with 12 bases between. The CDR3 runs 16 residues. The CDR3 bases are TGTGCCAGCAGCTTGGCCTGGGCGAATTTGAACACTGAAGCTTTCTTT. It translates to CASSLAWANLNTEAFF. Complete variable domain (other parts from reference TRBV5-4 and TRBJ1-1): ETGVTQSPTHLIKTRGQQVTLRCSSQSGHNTVSWYQQALGQGPQFIFQYYREEENGRGNFPPRFSGLQFPNYSSELNVNALELDDSALYLCASSLAWANLNTEAFFGQGTRLTVV.

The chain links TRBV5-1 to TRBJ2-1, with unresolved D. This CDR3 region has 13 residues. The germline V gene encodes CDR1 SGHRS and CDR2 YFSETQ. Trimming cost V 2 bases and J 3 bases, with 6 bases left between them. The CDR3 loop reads CASSLRVYNEQFF. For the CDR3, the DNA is TGCGCCAGCAGCTTACGGGTCTACAATGAGCAGTTCTTC.

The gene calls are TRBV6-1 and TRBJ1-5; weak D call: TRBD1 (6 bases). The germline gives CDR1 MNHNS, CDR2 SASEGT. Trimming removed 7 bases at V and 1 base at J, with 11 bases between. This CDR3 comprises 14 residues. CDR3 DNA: TGTGCCAGCAAAGAAGGACAGAGCAATCAGCCCCAGCATTTT. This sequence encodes CASKEGQSNQPQHF.

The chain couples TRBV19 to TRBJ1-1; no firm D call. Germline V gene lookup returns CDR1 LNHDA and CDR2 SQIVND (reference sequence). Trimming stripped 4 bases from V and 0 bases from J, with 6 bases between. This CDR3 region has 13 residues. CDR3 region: CASSTIVNTEAFF. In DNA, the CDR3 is TGTGCCAGTAGTACCATAGTGAACACTGAAGCTTTCTTT.